This TCR beta chain was captured in a study of OX40 agonist ivuxolimab in advanced cancers. With 4 bases clipped from V and 2 bases from J, the junction kept 8 bases outside the gene matches. The CDR3 loop spans 16 amino acids. CDR1 SEHNR and CDR2 FQNEAQ come from the germline V gene (reference sequence). Assay used: immunoSEQ multiplex PCR; TCRdb lists only in-frame clones, some missing. Among tens of thousands of clones listed, around 90% were seen once. The sequence was collected from an adult with an advanced solid tumor such as melanoma, head and neck, liver or kidney cancer. The rearrangement links TRBV7-9 to TRBJ2-3; 8 nucleotides align to TRBD1. The sequenced sample was CD4+ or CD8+ T cells sorted from blood, obtained in a trial of the OX40 agonist ivuxolimab. The CDR3 is CASSSLGDRSTDTQYF. The CDR3 nucleotides read TGTGCCAGCAGCTCTCTAGGGGACAGGTCCACAGATACGCAGTATTTT.